This TCR beta chain was observed in a study of T-cell reconstitution after alpha-beta-depleted transplantation in children. The library targeted TCRbeta and was prepared with unique molecular identifiers. Each CDR3 protein is one row after TCRdb ran MiXCR on the PCR reads. This sample has about 230,000 distinct CDR3 sequences, with around 8.9% found just once. The CDR3 loop spans 15 amino acids. Deletions cut 3 bases from V and 3 bases from J, with 17 bases between. Germline CDR1 and CDR2: DFQATT and SNEGSKA (reference sequence). The V gene is TRBV20-1, the J gene TRBJ1-1; D gene ambiguous. The clonotype originates from a human donor who donated a stem cell graft to a child with SCID. The sample in question was PBMCs from the stem cell graft donor, obtained from the stem cell graft. CDR3 in amino acids: CSARRRGAYYTEAFF. The CDR3, as DNA: TGCAGTGCTAGGAGGCGGGGAGCTTACTACACTGAAGCTTTCTTT.